This TCR beta chain was captured in a study of control samples from healthy donors and cancer patients. Here immunoSEQ multiplex PCR was the method, and the copy in TCRdb shows in-frame clones only, minus some. Of around 120,000 clones listed, around 88% are singletons. V lost 6 bases and J lost 3, with 11 bases in between. Germline V gene lookup returns CDR1 SGHAT and CDR2 FQDESV (reference sequence). The CDR3 contains 13 residues. The chain is built from TRBV11-1 and TRBJ1-1; D is uncertain. The sequenced material came from blood. The origin of this receptor is a man between 35 and 55 years old in good health. In DNA, the CDR3 is TGTGCCAGCAGTAGCAAGGTTGACACTGAAGCTTTCTTT. Translation: CASSSKVDTEAFF.